The 13 T cell receptor beta chains in this list originate from one sample, sequenced in a study of shared clonotypes between healthy human individuals. Generated by immunoSEQ multiplex PCR, the TCRdb table keeps only in-frame clones and is missing some. The data contain 980,000 or so clones, over 75% of them seen just once; the ten biggest clones take up about 1.5%. The sequenced sample was memory CD4+ T cells sorted from blood. Subset specified: CD45RA-negative fraction. The receptor source for this set is a man aged 18 to 30 in good health.

The chain carries TRBV5-4 and TRBJ2-3; possible D gene TRBD2, 5 bases. Germline CDR1 SGHNT, CDR2 YYREEE (reference sequence). The CDR3 is 14 amino acids. V was clipped by 2 bases and J by 3 bases, with 10 bases between them. CDR3 coding DNA: TGTGCCAGCAGCTTCAGAACGGGAACAGATACGCAGTATTTT. This codes for CASSFRTGTDTQYF. Combining the CDR3 with reference TRBV5-4 and TRBJ2-3 gives the whole variable domain ETGVTQSPTHLIKTRGQQVTLRCSSQSGHNTVSWYQQALGQGPQFIFQYYREEENGRGNFPPRFSGLQFPNYSSELNVNALELDDSALYLCASSFRTGTDTQYFGPGTRLTVL.

V and J are TRBV5-1 and TRBJ1-2; no clear D. This CDR3 is 13 amino acids long. Trimming stripped 4 bases from V and 9 bases from J, with 16 bases between. Per the germline V gene, CDR1 is SGHRS and CDR2 is YFSETQ. The chain's CDR3 is CASSTTDLFSYTF. The CDR3 bases are TGCGCCAGCAGCACAACGGACCTATTTAGCTACACCTTC. Full variable domain (rest looked up from reference TRBV5-1 and TRBJ1-2): KAGVTQTPRYLIKTRGQQVTLSCSPISGHRSVSWYQQTPGQGLQFLFEYFSETQRNKGNFPGRFSGRQFSNSRSEMNVSTLELGDSALYLCASSTTDLFSYTFGSGTRLTVV.

In regard to this clone: Other DNA sequences in this sample translate to the same CDR3. The DNA of the CDR3 is TGTGCCAGCAGCTTAGGGTCGGAGACCCAGTACTTC. This encodes CASSLGSETQYF. The chain is built from TRBV7-6 and TRBJ2-5, with unresolved D. V lost 1 base to trimming and J lost 5 bases, with 5 bases between them. This CDR3 region has 12 residues. Germline-derived CDR1 and CDR2 are SGHVS and FNYEAQ. The complete variable domain, with remaining parts taken from reference TRBV7-6 and TRBJ2-5, reads GAGVSQSPRYKVTKRGQDVALRCDPISGHVSLYWYRQALGQGPEFLTYFNYEAQQDKSGLPNDRFSAERPEGSISTLTIQRTEQRDSAMYRCASSLGSETQYFGPGTRLLVL.

This sequence joins TRBV6-1 and TRBJ1-6; D gene unclear. V dropped 2 bases and J dropped 7 bases, with 9 bases sitting between them. The CDR3 contains 14 residues. Germline-derived CDR1 and CDR2 are MNHNS and SASEGT. CDR3 nucleotide sequence: TGTGCCAGCAGTGAACGGAACCTAAATTCACCCCTCCACTTT. As protein: CASSERNLNSPLHF.

The V call is TRBV18, the J call TRBJ2-5; 11 positions match TRBD2. Germline V gene data show CDR1 as KGHSH and CDR2 as LQKENI. Unmatched junction bases numbered 6, after V lost 6 bases and J lost 0 bases. CDR3 length equals 16 residues. CDR3 nucleotides: TGTGCCAGCTCCGGGACTAGCGGAAAGTACCAAGAGACCCAGTACTTC. Protein product: CASSGTSGKYQETQYF.

For this clone: At one end, the junction sequence differs from germline, possibly due to a read error. V and J are TRBV7-7 and TRBJ2-3, with a possible D match to TRBD2 (6 bases). The CDR3 contains 15 residues. Germline-derived CDR1 and CDR2 are SSHAT and FNYEAQ (reference sequence). The CDR3 sequence: CASSLRGLSTDTQYF. In nucleotides, the CDR3 is TGTGCTAGCAGCTTAAGGGGACTGAGCACAGATACGCAGTATTTT.

The V and J genes are TRBV30 and TRBJ1-1; D possibly corresponds to TRBD1 (6 bases). V was clipped by 4 bases and J by 11 bases, with 14 bases between them. The germline gives CDR1 GTSNPN, CDR2 SVGIG (reference sequence). The CDR3 contains 11 residues. CDR3 nucleotide sequence: TGTGCCTGGATTCCGGGGGCGAGGGCTTTCTTT. It yields the protein CAWIPGARAFF.

This chain connects TRBV2 to TRBJ1-1; D remains unclear. The CDR3 sequence is 12 residues long. Germline-derived CDR1 and CDR2 are SNHLY and FYNNEI. Trimming pared 4 bases from V and 5 bases from J, leaving 8 bases between. The CDR3 DNA reads TGTGCCAGCAGTGCGAGAAGGACTGAAGCTTTCTTT. Translating it yields CASSARRTEAFF.

The chain carries TRBV13 and TRBJ1-2, with no clear D. The germline V gene has CDR1 PRHDT and CDR2 FYEKMQ (reference sequence). Trimming cost V 3 bases and J 4 bases, with 6 bases left between them. The CDR3 has 12 residues. CDR3 DNA sequence: TGTGCCAGCAGCTTGGGTCCCTATGGCTACACCTTC. Its protein product is CASSLGPYGYTF.

The chain carries TRBV19 and TRBJ1-2, with 7 bases matching TRBD1. This CDR3 is built from 15 residues. V lost 3 bases to trimming and J lost 2 bases; unmatched junction nucleotides: 6. Germline CDR1 and CDR2: LNHDA and SQIVND (reference sequence). The CDR3 DNA reads as TGTGCCAGTAGTATTAACAGGGGTCCCAACTATGGCTACACCTTC. This gives the protein CASSINRGPNYGYTF.

J is TRBJ1-2 and V is TRBV10-3, with TRBD1 identical over 9 bases. V trimming: 3 bases; J trimming: 5 bases; junction bases outside the gene matches: 16. The CDR3 spans 18 residues. Germline CDR1 is ENHRY and CDR2 is SYGVKD. Here the CDR3 reads CAISDVSRQGGSLYGYTF. The CDR3 nucleotides read TGTGCCATCAGTGATGTATCGAGACAGGGGGGGTCTCTGTATGGCTACACCTTC.

Note on this clone: Other DNA sequences from this sample encode an identical CDR3 as well. The CDR3 loop reads CASSLGQGTGELFF. In DNA form, the CDR3 reads TGTGCCAGCAGCTTAGGACAGGGGACCGGGGAGCTGTTTTTT. V gene TRBV7-3 combines with J gene TRBJ2-2; 9 nucleotides match TRBD1. This CDR3 is 14 amino acids long. J was trimmed by 5 bases and V by 2 bases; bases with no gene match: 0. Germline V gives CDR1 SGHTA, CDR2 FQGTGA. The full variable domain, with the rest looked up from reference TRBV7-3 and TRBJ2-2, is GAGVSQTPSNKVTEKGKYVELRCDPISGHTALYWYRQSLGQGPEFLIYFQGTGAADDSGLPNDRFFAVRPEGSVSTLKIQRTERGDSAVYLCASSLGQGTGELFFGEGSRLTVL.

The chain uses TRBV29-1 and TRBJ2-1; D might be TRBD2 (5 bases). CDR3 length equals 12 residues. The V gene lost 7 bases and the J gene lost 16 bases, with 23 bases spanning the gap. Germline-derived CDR1 and CDR2 are SQVTM and ANQGSEA. CDR3 sequence reads: CSAVGDGGPGFF. CDR3 DNA sequence: TGCAGCGCCGTTGGAGACGGCGGGCCGGGTTTCTTC.